The 10 T cell receptor beta chains given below trace back to one sample, sequenced in a study of beta chain features in type 1 diabetes. The sequenced template was cDNA made from the entire isolated RNA. Profiled with immunoSEQ multiplex PCR; TCRdb holds only in-frame clones, not every one. Of some 370,000 clones in the sample, roughly a tenth were seen once. These receptors are not linked to any known antigen. The study, taken as a whole, reports: Among all four CD4+ subsets, Type 1 diabetes patients had TCRB CDR3s that were moderately but significantly shorter.

Sequencing was done on a sample of central memory CD4+ T cells from blood. Source of these receptors: a man aged 30 to 45 with type 1 diabetes.

The rearrangement uses TRBV15 and TRBJ1-2; 8 bases line up with TRBD1. Per germline, CDR1 LNHNV and CDR2 YYDKDF (reference sequence). Germline trimming cut 1 base from V and 5 bases from J; bases unmatched to any gene: 3. The CDR3 has 14 amino acids. In DNA, the CDR3 is TGTGCCACCAGCAGAGGGACAGGGTTTTATGGCTACACCTTC. It translates to CATSRGTGFYGYTF.

This clone was counted only a few times. The chain uses TRBV30 and TRBJ2-3; 11 nucleotides match TRBD2. This CDR3 contains 14 residues. V trimming: 6 bases; J trimming: 1 base; junction bases outside the gene matches: 3. CDR1 is GTSNPN, CDR2 SVGIG, per germline (reference sequence). CDR3 DNA sequence: TGTGCCTGCCGGGGACTAGCGGGCACAGATACGCAGTATTTT. It translates to CACRGLAGTDTQYF.

The sample holds a few counts of this clone. This chain links TRBV7-8 with TRBJ2-3; D not certain. Germline CDR1 SGHVS, CDR2 FQNEAQ. The CDR3 spans 13 residues. Trimming pared 6 bases from V and 5 bases from J, leaving 12 bases between. The DNA for the CDR3 is TGTGCCAGCAGTCCCGGGCCAGGAGATACGCAGTATTTT. It is translated as CASSPGPGDTQYF.

This clone was seen a few times. This chain connects TRBV11-2 to TRBJ2-1, with D unresolved. Germline V lookup: CDR1 SGHAT, CDR2 FQNNGV. Trimming shortened V by 3 bases and J by 5 bases, and 8 bases separated the two germline ends. CDR3 size: 13 residues. In nucleotides, the CDR3 is TGTGCCAGCAGCTTGGACGGAAACAATGAGCAGTTCTTC. This sequence encodes CASSLDGNNEQFF.

Only a few counts were recorded for this clone. V usage is TRBV30 and J usage is TRBJ2-5; D gene uncertain. The germline V and J ends were trimmed by 3 bases and 2 bases, with 16 bases remaining between them. Germline values: CDR1 GTSNPN, CDR2 SVGIG (reference sequence). CDR3 length equals 15 residues. The CDR3 here is CAWSGKVGPQETQYF. The CDR3 DNA is TGTGCCTGGAGCGGTAAGGTAGGACCTCAAGAGACCCAGTACTTC.

The V and J genes are TRBV2 and TRBJ1-4; no reliable D call. Trimming removed 1 base from V and 6 bases from J, with 9 bases in between. The CDR3 spans 14 residues. The germline V gene encodes CDR1 SNHLY and CDR2 FYNNEI. CDR3 nucleotides: TGTGCCAGCAGTGAAGAGGGTTTCGATGAAAAACTGTTTTTT. Residues: CASSEEGFDEKLFF. The variable domain in full, with the rest retrieved from reference TRBV2 and TRBJ1-4, is EPEVTQTPSHQVTQMGQEVILRCVPISNHLYFYWYRQILGQKVEFLVSFYNNEISEKSEIFDDQFSVERPDGSNFTLKIRSTKLEDSAMYFCASSEEGFDEKLFFGSGTQLSVL.

In its sample, this clone was seen many times. Additional DNA sequences in this sample encode the identical CDR3. The V gene is TRBV28, the J gene TRBJ2-2; weak D call: TRBD1 (5 bases). Trimming stripped 3 bases from V and 5 bases from J, with 7 bases between. CDR1 and CDR2 from the germline V gene are MDHEN and SYDVKM. CDR3 length equals 13 residues. The CDR3 nucleotides are TGTGCCAGCAGTTTGCAGGGTACCGGGGAGCTGTTTTTT. Protein product: CASSLQGTGELFF.

This clone appeared many times. The gene calls are TRBV28 and TRBJ1-2, with D maybe TRBD1 (6 bases). CDR1 is MDHEN and CDR2 is SYDVKM in the germline V gene. The V end was cut by 5 bases, the J end by 8 bases, with 21 bases between. The CDR3 runs 15 residues. The CDR3: CASSGSKQGPVGYTF. The DNA for the CDR3 is TGTGCCAGCAGTGGGAGCAAACAGGGTCCCGTGGGCTACACCTTC.

This clone was recorded a few times. The V call is TRBV6-5, the J call TRBJ2-7, with D unclear. With 5 bases removed from V and 7 bases from J, the gap between germline ends came to 18 bases. The CDR3 consists of 14 residues. The V gene's germline CDR1 is MNHEY and CDR2 SVGAGI. The CDR3: CASSEAVVSSEQYF. Here the CDR3 DNA reads TGTGCCAGCAGTGAGGCTGTTGTCTCTAGTGAGCAGTACTTC.

V gene TRBV7-9 combines with J gene TRBJ1-2; D remains unclear. The germline CDR1 and CDR2 sequences are SEHNR and FQNEAQ (reference sequence). CDR3 size: 13 residues. With 8 bases removed from V and 0 bases from J, the gap between germline ends came to 10 bases. The CDR3, as DNA: TGTGCCAGCGCTCCCCACGCTAACTATGGCTACACCTTC. Protein sequence: CASAPHANYGYTF.